These T cell receptor beta chains were read from a single sample in a study of control samples from healthy donors and cancer patients. Method: immunoSEQ multiplex PCR; TCRdb's copy keeps in-frame clones and lacks some. The sample lists some 90,000 clones, about 88% occurring once. Sequenced sample: blood. The receptors were sampled from a woman in her fifties or sixties in good health. CDR3s include the opening cysteine and the closing phenylalanine or tryptophan. The D gene is left open where the match is weak. Clone size is given for some rows only: seen once, a few or many times, or a class if the clone is expanded.

abundance: -
v_gene: TRBV2
j_gene: TRBJ2-7
d_gene: -
CDR3aa: CASSVGEHPYEQYF
CDR3nt: TGTGCCAGCAGTGTAGGGGAGCACCCCTACGAGCAGTACTTC

abundance: -
v_gene: TRBV3-1/TRBV3-2
j_gene: TRBJ2-7
d_gene: -
CDR3aa: CASSQTVYEQYF
CDR3nt: TGTGCCAGCAGCCAAACCGTCTACGAGCAGTACTTC

abundance: -
v_gene: TRBV3-1/TRBV3-2
j_gene: TRBJ1-3
d_gene: -
CDR3aa: CASSPLQGSGNTIYF
CDR3nt: TGTGCCAGCAGCCCCCTACAGGGCTCTGGAAACACCATATATTTT

abundance: -
v_gene: TRBV6-5
j_gene: TRBJ1-1
d_gene: -
CDR3aa: CASRDLGEPYTEAFF
CDR3nt: TGTGCCAGCAGAGACCTCGGGGAACCCTACACTGAAGCTTTCTTT

abundance: -
v_gene: TRBV11-2
j_gene: TRBJ2-1
d_gene: -
CDR3aa: CASSSWGRVQFF
CDR3nt: TGTGCCAGCAGCTCCTGGGGCAGGGTGCAGTTCTTC

abundance: -
v_gene: TRBV28
j_gene: TRBJ2-2
d_gene: -
CDR3aa: CASIKFTTGELFF
CDR3nt: TGTGCCAGCATTAAGTTTACCACCGGGGAGCTGTTTTTT

abundance: -
v_gene: TRBV28
j_gene: TRBJ1-6
d_gene: -
CDR3aa: CASSPEYNSPLHF
CDR3nt: TGTGCCAGCAGTCCCGAATATAATTCACCCCTCCACTTT

abundance: -
v_gene: TRBV28
j_gene: TRBJ1-3
d_gene: -
CDR3aa: CASSFHIKGGRDTIYF
CDR3nt: TGTGCCAGCAGTTTCCACATTAAAGGGGGTAGGGACACCATATATTTT

abundance: -
v_gene: TRBV5-1
j_gene: TRBJ2-2
d_gene: -
CDR3aa: CASSSRGAGNTGELFF
CDR3nt: TGCGCCAGCAGTTCTCGGGGGGCAGGGAACACCGGGGAGCTGTTTTTT

abundance: -
v_gene: TRBV7-2
j_gene: TRBJ1-4
d_gene: TRBD1
CDR3aa: CASSRTGGGEKLFF
CDR3nt: TGTGCCAGCAGTAGGACAGGGGGAGGTGAAAAACTGTTTTTT

abundance: -
v_gene: TRBV9
j_gene: TRBJ2-7
d_gene: -
CDR3aa: CASSVGATLSYEQYF
CDR3nt: TGTGCCAGCAGCGTAGGAGCGACTCTCTCCTACGAGCAGTACTTC

abundance: once
v_gene: TRBV6-5
j_gene: TRBJ1-6
d_gene: -
CDR3aa: CASSYSRNNSPLHF
CDR3nt: TGTGCCAGCAGTTACTCTAGGAATAATTCACCCCTCCACTTT

abundance: once
v_gene: TRBV6-2/TRBV6-3
j_gene: TRBJ1-5
d_gene: -
CDR3aa: CASSYSGGRNQPQHF
CDR3nt: TGTGCCAGCAGTTACTCTGGTGGGAGAAATCAGCCCCAGCATTTT

abundance: once
v_gene: TRBV18
j_gene: TRBJ2-6
d_gene: -
CDR3aa: CASSPAGANVLTF
CDR3nt: TGTGCCAGCTCACCGGCCGGGGCCAACGTCCTGACTTTC

abundance: -
v_gene: TRBV20-1
j_gene: TRBJ1-1
d_gene: -
CDR3aa: CSARDYGVAFF
CDR3nt: TGCAGTGCTAGAGATTACGGGGTAGCTTTCTTT

abundance: -
v_gene: TRBV12-3/TRBV12-4
j_gene: TRBJ1-1
d_gene: -
CDR3aa: CASSLQESEAFF
CDR3nt: TGTGCCAGCAGTTTGCAGGAGTCTGAAGCTTTCTTT

abundance: -
v_gene: TRBV19
j_gene: TRBJ2-3
d_gene: TRBD1
CDR3aa: CASRTTGPGDTQYF
CDR3nt: TGTGCCAGTAGGACGACAGGGCCAGGGGATACGCAGTATTTT

abundance: -
v_gene: TRBV11-1
j_gene: TRBJ2-1
d_gene: -
CDR3aa: CASSLRVPYNEQFF
CDR3nt: TGTGCCAGCAGCTTACGGGTCCCCTACAATGAGCAGTTCTTC